One and the same sample provided the 21 T cell receptor beta chains below, sequenced in a study of Ad26.COV2.S vaccination and SARS-CoV-2 variants. Generated by immunoSEQ multiplex PCR, the TCRdb table keeps only in-frame clones and is missing some. The sample consists of fewer than 400,000 clones, roughly 90% of them appearing once. The treatment here: roughly 18 received Ad26.COV2.S at low or high dose, single or two shots; roughly 5 received placebo; per-sample allocation not given. Collection of samples fell on day 63 after the first vaccine or placebo injection. The material sequenced was peripheral blood, taken in a trial of Ad26.COV2.S vaccine versus placebo. All receptors come from a person between 18 and 59 years old who received the Ad26.COV2.S COVID-19 vaccine or a placebo.

The chain uses TRBV7-9 and TRBJ2-1; 10 nucleotides line up with TRBD1. Germline loops: CDR1 SEHNR, CDR2 FQNEAQ (reference sequence). CDR3 length: 13 residues. Trimming took 6 bases from V and 9 from J; bases not matched to a gene: 5. The CDR3 loop is CASRGTGEGEQFF. The CDR3 DNA is TGTGCCAGCAGAGGGACAGGGGAGGGTGAGCAGTTCTTC.

This chain connects TRBV2 to TRBJ2-7; D is unresolved. Trimming shortened V by 7 bases and J by 5 bases, and 12 bases separated the two germline ends. This CDR3 is 12 amino acids long. CDR1 is SNHLY and CDR2 is FYNNEI in the germline V gene. The CDR3 is CASKHNVHEQYF. CDR3 in DNA: TGTGCCAGCAAGCATAACGTCCACGAGCAGTACTTC.

The chain joins TRBV25-1 to TRBJ2-1; 8 bases are shared with TRBD2. CDR3 length equals 17 residues. V gave up 0 bases and J gave up 6 bases; unmatched junction bases: 10. Germline V gives CDR1 MGHDK, CDR2 SYGVNS. For the CDR3, the DNA is TGTGCCAGCAGTGAATATGGGGGACTAGGTGGGGCCAATGAGCAGTTCTTC. Translated: CASSEYGGLGGANEQFF.

This sequence joins TRBV7-9 and TRBJ1-2; D is possibly TRBD1 (5 bases). V lost 6 bases and J 4 bases, leaving 24 bases between the germline ends. CDR3 length: 17 residues. Germline V gene data show CDR1 as SEHNR and CDR2 as FQNEAQ (reference sequence). CDR3 amino acids: CASSLNWDGTPGYGYTF. In nucleotides, the CDR3 is TGTGCCAGCAGTCTTAACTGGGACGGAACCCCGGGCTATGGCTACACCTTC.

Here the CDR3 reads CASSRGAGTGSDTQYF. Written as DNA, the CDR3 is TGTGCCAGCAGCCGGGGTGCCGGGACAGGGTCAGATACGCAGTATTTT. The V gene is TRBV5-5, the J gene TRBJ2-3; 9 bases line up with TRBD1. Trimming cost V 4 bases and J 4 bases; bases outside gene matches: 10. CDR1 and CDR2 from the germline V gene are SGHKS and YYEKEE (reference sequence). The CDR3 totals 16 residues.

This rearrangement joins TRBV5-4 to TRBJ1-1; 7 positions match TRBD1. CDR3 size: 16 residues. V lost 0 bases, J lost 0 bases, and 5 bases stayed unmatched. Germline lookup yields CDR1 SGHNT and CDR2 YYREEE (reference sequence). The CDR3 here is CASSLEAGGMNTEAFF. As DNA, the CDR3 is TGTGCCAGCAGCTTGGAGGCAGGGGGAATGAACACTGAAGCTTTCTTT.

The chain couples TRBV9 to TRBJ2-3, with D possibly matching TRBD2 (6 bases). V lost 3 bases and J lost 4, with 12 bases in between. Per the germline V gene, CDR1 is SGDLS and CDR2 is YYNGEE. This CDR3 comprises 14 residues. CDR3 region: CASSDGTGADTQYF. CDR3 DNA sequence: TGTGCCAGCAGCGACGGGACTGGGGCAGATACGCAGTATTTT.

The J gene is TRBJ2-7, the V gene TRBV12-3 or TRBV12-4; D is undetermined. The CDR3 consists of 13 residues. The V end lost 6 bases, the J end lost 0 bases, and 9 bases lay between the germline ends. The DNA for the CDR3 is TGTGCCAGCAGCCTAACACCCTCCTACGAGCAGTACTTC. This gives the protein CASSLTPSYEQYF.

V is TRBV15 and J is TRBJ2-7, with 8 bases fitting TRBD2. Trimming took 5 bases from V and 0 from J; bases not matched to a gene: 6. Germline lookup yields CDR1 LNHNV and CDR2 YYDKDF (reference sequence). CDR3 length equals 15 residues. The DNA of the CDR3 is TGTGCCACCAGCTACGTAGCGGGGAGCTCCTACGAGCAGTACTTC. Residues: CATSYVAGSSYEQYF.

V usage is TRBV4-2 and J usage is TRBJ2-1; TRBD2 matches 7 bases. The CDR3 sequence is 16 residues long. Looked up from germline, CDR1 is LGHNA and CDR2 is YNFKEQ. The ends lost 5 bases at V and 4 bases at J; junction bases unmatched: 11. CDR3 amino acids: CASSVRSSGVYNEQFF. DNA of the CDR3: TGTGCCAGCAGCGTGCGCTCAAGCGGGGTATACAATGAGCAGTTCTTC.

The chain joins TRBV9 to TRBJ1-4, with D unclear. Germline V gene sequence: CDR1 SGDLS, CDR2 YYNGEE. The CDR3 length is 13 residues. V was pared by 0 bases and J by 4 bases, with 4 bases between. CDR3 protein: CASSVAVNEKLFF. CDR3 coding DNA: TGTGCCAGCAGCGTAGCGGTTAATGAAAAACTGTTTTTT.

The chain couples TRBV6-5 to TRBJ1-4; 11 bases align to TRBD1. The CDR3 totals 15 residues. Germline-derived CDR1 and CDR2 are MNHEY and SVGAGI. V dropped 6 bases and J dropped 7; count of bases not matched to a gene: 7. CDR3 loop: CASSGGGTGGEKLFF. The CDR3 DNA reads as TGTGCCAGCAGCGGAGGCGGGACAGGGGGTGAAAAACTGTTTTTT.

The chain is built from TRBV5-5 and TRBJ2-5; no firm D call. The V end lost 2 bases, the J end lost 5 bases, and 16 bases lay between the germline ends. The CDR3 spans 15 residues. The germline gives CDR1 SGHKS, CDR2 YYEKEE (reference sequence). CDR3 residues: CASSFLIRQSETQYF. The CDR3 bases are TGTGCCAGCAGCTTCCTAATCCGCCAATCGGAGACCCAGTACTTC.

V and J are TRBV5-5 and TRBJ1-5; D is ambiguous. Germline V gene data show CDR1 as SGHKS and CDR2 as YYEKEE (reference sequence). Trimming shortened V by 0 bases and J by 1 base, and 5 bases separated the two germline ends. The CDR3 totals 14 residues. CDR3 protein: CASSLDLSNQPQHF. The CDR3 region has the DNA TGTGCCAGCAGCTTGGACCTAAGCAATCAGCCCCAGCATTTT.

The CDR3 sequence: CAGRGLGLAGTSYEQYF. CDR3 bases: TGTGCCGGAAGGGGGCTCGGACTAGCGGGAACCTCCTACGAGCAGTACTTC. V usage is TRBV30 and J usage is TRBJ2-7; TRBD2 matches at 12 bases. CDR3 length: 17 residues. J was trimmed by 0 bases and V by 8 bases; bases with no gene match: 14. Per germline, CDR1 GTSNPN and CDR2 SVGIG (reference sequence).

The chain is built from TRBV11-2 and TRBJ2-2; D possibly corresponds to TRBD2 (5 bases). From germline, CDR1 is SGHAT and CDR2 FQNNGV. The CDR3 is 15 amino acids. V shed 2 bases and J shed 4 bases, with 11 bases lying between them. CDR3 coding DNA: TGTGCCAGCAGCTTAATTCTCCGGGGCACCGGGGAGCTGTTTTTT. As protein: CASSLILRGTGELFF.

The chain uses TRBV3-1 (or the pseudogene TRBV3-2) and TRBJ1-1; 7 bases align to TRBD1. Germline V lookup: CDR1 LGHDT, CDR2 YNNKEL (reference sequence). V shed 7 bases, J shed 7 bases, and the junction held 3 bases outside the gene matches. The CDR3 is 11 residues long. The CDR3 DNA is TGTGCCAGCACACACAGGGGTGAAGCTTTCTTT. This encodes CASTHRGEAFF.

This clone was detected a few times. The chain links TRBV2 to TRBJ1-6; D gene ambiguous. Germline V gene sequence: CDR1 SNHLY, CDR2 FYNNEI. This CDR3 has 13 residues. With 1 base removed from V and 10 bases from J, the gap between germline ends came to 8 bases. The chain's CDR3 is CASSEEGRSPLHF. In DNA, the CDR3 is TGTGCCAGCAGTGAAGAGGGCCGGTCACCCCTCCACTTT.

The chain has TRBV6-1 and TRBJ2-7, with D possibly being TRBD2 (6 bases). V lost 2 bases and J 6 bases, leaving 17 bases between the germline ends. The CDR3 contains 15 residues. Germline CDR1 and CDR2: MNHNS and SASEGT. CDR3 DNA sequence: TGTGCCAGCAGTGAAACCGGGACTCCATTGTCCGAGCAGTACTTC. It specifies CASSETGTPLSEQYF.

The chain recombines TRBV3-1 (or the pseudogene TRBV3-2) with TRBJ1-2; TRBD1 matches 10 bases. CDR1 and CDR2 (germline): LGHDT, YNNKEL (reference sequence). The CDR3 runs 14 residues. J gave up 4 bases and V 4 bases, and 3 bases lay outside the gene matches. This chain's CDR3 is CASSRDRGLYGYTF. In nucleotides, the CDR3 is TGTGCCAGCAGCCGGGACAGGGGACTCTATGGCTACACCTTC.

V is TRBV5-1 and J is TRBJ1-1; D unclear. Looked up from germline, CDR1 is SGHRS and CDR2 is YFSETQ. With 1 base removed from V and 10 bases from J, the gap between germline ends came to 14 bases. This CDR3 has 13 amino acids. Here the CDR3 DNA reads TGCGCCAGCAGCTTGAGGGTAGGAGACCGAGCTTTCTTT. This codes for CASSLRVGDRAFF.